Below, 16 T cell receptor beta chains from the same sample are listed, as sequenced in a study of blood T cell repertoires in COVID-19. Produced via immunoSEQ multiplex PCR; TCRdb's table is partial and in-frame only. The sample records under 200,000 clones, 86% being singletons. Sequenced: peripheral blood. All receptors come from a woman in her 70s with acute or convalescent COVID-19.

This clone was seen only once. The rearrangement uses TRBV9 and TRBJ1-2; no definite D call. Germline-derived CDR1 and CDR2 are SGDLS and YYNGEE. There are 14 residues in the CDR3. Trimming cost V 0 bases and J 1 base, with 7 bases left between them. The CDR3 DNA reads TGTGCCAGCAGCGTAGTGTCGGGTAACTATGGCTACACCTTC. Amino acids: CASSVVSGNYGYTF.

The chain employs TRBV7-9 and TRBJ1-6; D not certain. V lost 5 bases and J 12 bases, leaving 14 bases between the germline ends. The CDR3 extends over 13 amino acids. The V gene's germline CDR1 is SEHNR and CDR2 FQNEAQ (reference sequence). The CDR3 nucleotides read TGTGCCAGCAGCCCGGGTGTAATAGTACCCCTCCACTTT. Its translation: CASSPGVIVPLHF. Full variable domain (rest looked up from reference TRBV7-9 and TRBJ1-6): DTGVSQNPRHKITKRGQNVTFRCDPISEHNRLYWYRQTLGQGPEFLTYFQNEAQLEKSRLLSDRFSAERPKGSFSTLEIQRTEQGDSAMYLCASSPGVIVPLHFGNGTRLTVT.

The chain links TRBV5-1 to TRBJ2-7; 9 bases line up with TRBD1. Losses at the gene ends were 5 bases for V and 1 base for J; bases not matched to a gene: 7. The CDR3 contains 15 residues. Germline V gene data show CDR1 as SGHRS and CDR2 as YFSETQ. The CDR3 loop reads CASSQGQGSSYEQYF. The DNA for the CDR3 is TGCGCCAGCAGTCAAGGACAGGGGAGTTCCTACGAGCAGTACTTC.

The rearrangement uses TRBV28 and TRBJ1-5; D unresolved. CDR3 length: 11 residues. Per germline, CDR1 MDHEN and CDR2 SYDVKM. Trimming cost V 3 bases and J 6 bases, with 3 bases left between them. The CDR3: CASSLSQPQHF. CDR3 bases: TGTGCCAGCAGTTTGAGTCAGCCCCAGCATTTT.

V usage is TRBV7-9 and J usage is TRBJ1-1; D is undetermined. This CDR3 comprises 14 residues. The germline CDR1 and CDR2 sequences are SEHNR and FQNEAQ (reference sequence). The V and J ends lost 3 bases and 1 base respectively, with 9 bases between them. This CDR3 reads CASSLLPENTEAFF. In DNA form, the CDR3 reads TGTGCCAGCAGCTTGTTGCCAGAGAACACTGAAGCTTTCTTT.

The rearrangement uses TRBV6-6 and TRBJ1-2; D not resolved. CDR3 length: 11 residues. The germline CDR1 and CDR2 sequences are MNHNY and SVGAGI (reference sequence). V was pared by 8 bases and J by 8 bases, with 12 bases between. The chain's CDR3 is CASGDREGYTF. The CDR3 DNA sequence: TGTGCCAGCGGCGATAGGGAGGGCTACACCTTC.

The chain links TRBV5-8 to TRBJ2-2, with D maybe TRBD1 (6 bases). CDR3 length equals 16 residues. Trimming removed 4 bases from V and 4 bases from J, with 17 bases in between. From germline, CDR1 is SGHTS and CDR2 YDEGEE. For the CDR3, the DNA is TGTGCCAGCAGCCCCCAGGGGAGTTCTGGCACCGGGGAGCTGTTTTTT. It translates to CASSPQGSSGTGELFF.

The chain recombines TRBV7-9 with TRBJ2-5; 8 bases align to TRBD2. The CDR3 is 13 amino acids. Germline loops: CDR1 SEHNR, CDR2 FQNEAQ (reference sequence). V lost 6 bases to trimming and J lost 5 bases; unmatched junction nucleotides: 5. The CDR3 DNA sequence: TGTGCCAGCAGACGGACTAGCCGTGAGACCCAGTACTTC. The encoded protein is CASRRTSRETQYF.

This clone was detected only once. The CDR3 DNA reads TGTGCCAGCAGCTTACGTAGCGCCTTGCAAGAGACCCAGTACTTC. Protein product: CASSLRSALQETQYF. V is TRBV7-8 and J is TRBJ2-5; D is perhaps TRBD2 (5 bases). Looked up from germline, CDR1 is SGHVS and CDR2 is FQNEAQ. Trimming took 2 bases from V and 2 from J, leaving 12 bases between them. CDR3 length: 15 residues.

The chain combines TRBV30 with TRBJ2-5, with no clear D. With 6 bases removed from V and 5 bases from J, the gap between germline ends came to 4 bases. This CDR3 spans 9 amino acids. The germline CDR1 and CDR2 sequences are GTSNPN and SVGIG (reference sequence). Here the CDR3 reads CACGETQYF. CDR3 nucleotide sequence: TGTGCCTGCGGGGAGACCCAGTACTTC.

The chain is built from TRBV2 and TRBJ2-1; D might be TRBD2 (7 bases). CDR3 length: 15 residues. V was shortened by 7 bases and J by 5 bases, with 18 bases between the two germline ends. Per the germline V gene, CDR1 is SNHLY and CDR2 is FYNNEI. Written as DNA, the CDR3 is TGTGCCAGCAAGGAGGGGGGGATTATTAACAATGAGCAGTTCTTC. Protein: CASKEGGIINNEQFF.

The V gene is TRBV7-3, the J gene TRBJ2-1; 10 nucleotides match TRBD1. Germline loops: CDR1 SGHTA, CDR2 FQGTGA. There are 15 residues in the CDR3. The trim removed 8 bases at V and 4 bases at J, leaving 8 bases unmatched. CDR3: CASSPGQGRYNEQFF. The DNA for the CDR3 is TGTGCCAGCTCCCCGGGACAGGGGCGATACAATGAGCAGTTCTTC.

The chain recombines TRBV18 with TRBJ1-1; the D is unclear. CDR1 and CDR2 from the germline V gene are KGHSH and LQKENI. The V and J ends lost 2 bases and 2 bases respectively, with 6 bases between them. This CDR3 has 13 residues. The CDR3 DNA sequence: TGTGCCAGCTCACCAGCACAAAACACTGAAGCTTTCTTT. Encoded protein: CASSPAQNTEAFF.

The rearrangement joins TRBV12-3 or TRBV12-4 to TRBJ1-2; no reliable D call. Trimming cost V 8 bases and J 5 bases, with 9 bases left between them. The CDR3 has 11 amino acids. DNA of the CDR3: TGTGCCAGCGGCGAGGGTTATGGCTACACCTTC. Its protein is CASGEGYGYTF.

This chain connects TRBV3-1 (or the pseudogene TRBV3-2) to TRBJ1-4, with D possibly matching TRBD1 (5 bases). Germline loops: CDR1 LGHDT, CDR2 YNNKEL (reference sequence). The CDR3 extends over 14 amino acids. V was shortened by 4 bases and J by 7 bases, with 13 bases between the two germline ends. CDR3 sequence: CASSRGGRSEKLFF. The CDR3 region has the DNA TGTGCCAGCAGCCGCGGGGGACGGAGTGAAAAACTGTTTTTT.

The genes are TRBV5-6 and TRBJ1-2, with TRBD1 matching over 9 bases. CDR1 and CDR2 from the germline V gene are SGHDT and YYEEEE. V dropped 1 base and J dropped 4; count of bases not matched to a gene: 2. CDR3 length: 14 amino acids. The CDR3 sequence: CASSLLQGAYGYTF. CDR3 nucleotide sequence: TGTGCCAGCAGCTTGTTACAGGGGGCCTATGGCTACACCTTC. Based on the CDR3 plus reference TRBV5-6 and TRBJ1-2, the full variable domain is DAGVTQSPTHLIKTRGQQVTLRCSPKSGHDTVSWYQQALGQGPQFIFQYYEEEERQRGNFPDRFSGHQFPNYSSELNVNALLLGDSALYLCASSLLQGAYGYTFGSGTRLTVV.